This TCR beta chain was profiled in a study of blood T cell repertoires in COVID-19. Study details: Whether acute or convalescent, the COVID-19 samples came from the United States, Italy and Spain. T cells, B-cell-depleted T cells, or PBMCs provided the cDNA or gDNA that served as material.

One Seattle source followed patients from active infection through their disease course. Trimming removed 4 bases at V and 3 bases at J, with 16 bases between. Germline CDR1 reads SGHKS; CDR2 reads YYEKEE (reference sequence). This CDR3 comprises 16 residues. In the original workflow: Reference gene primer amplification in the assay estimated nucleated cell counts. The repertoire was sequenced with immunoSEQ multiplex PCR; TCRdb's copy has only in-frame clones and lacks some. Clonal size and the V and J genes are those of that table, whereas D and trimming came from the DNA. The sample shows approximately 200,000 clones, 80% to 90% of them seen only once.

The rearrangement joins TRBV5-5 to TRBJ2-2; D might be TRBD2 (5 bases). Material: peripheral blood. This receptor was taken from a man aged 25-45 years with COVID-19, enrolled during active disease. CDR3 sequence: CASSPSERADTGELFF. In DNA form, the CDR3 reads TGTGCCAGCAGCCCCTCGGAGAGGGCCGACACCGGGGAGCTGTTTTTT. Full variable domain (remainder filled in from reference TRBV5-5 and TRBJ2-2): DAGVTQSPTHLIKTRGQQVTLRCSPISGHKSVSWYQQVLGQGPQFIFQYYEKEERGRGNFPDRFSARQFPNYSSELNVNALLLGDSALYLCASSPSERADTGELFFGEGSRLTVL.